Listed below are T cell receptor beta chains from one sample, sequenced in a study of cytomegalovirus exposure and HLA in healthy donors. Clones were sequenced by immunoSEQ multiplex PCR, and TCRdb holds only the in-frame ones, with some missing. The sample has 200,000 to 300,000 clones; 84% are singletons. The specimen was PBMCs. Every receptor here comes from a woman aged 40 to 50 in good health and CMV-seropositive. Both conserved end residues are part of each CDR3. D genes are given only for firm matches. Only part of the rows carry a size: once, few, many, or a class if the clone is expanded.

TRBD2	-	TRBV5-4	TRBJ2-1	TGTGCCAGCAGCTCCGGGACTAGCGGGGGCCCGTCCTACAATGAGCAGTTCTTC	CASSSGTSGGPSYNEQFF
TRBD1	few	TRBV15	TRBJ1-2	TGTGCCACCAGCAGGGGATCGCAGGGGGCCAACTCCTATGGCTACACCTTC	CATSRGSQGANSYGYTF
TRBD1	-	TRBV28	TRBJ1-5	TGTGCCAGCGGCCCTTTTACGGGACAGGCATATCAGCCCCAGCATTTT	CASGPFTGQAYQPQHF
TRBD2	-	TRBV12-5	TRBJ2-1	TGTGCTAGCTCACAGCGGGAAGGGAACAATGAGCAGTTCTTC	CASSQREGNNEQFF
-	few	TRBV2	TRBJ2-5	TGTGCCAGCAGCGGTGTAGGGGGTGGAGAGACCCAGTACTTC	CASSGVGGGETQYF
-	-	TRBV9	TRBJ2-1	TGTGCCAGCAGCGTAGAGGAGGGCGCCTACAATGAGCAGTTCTTC	CASSVEEGAYNEQFF
TRBD1	-	TRBV18	TRBJ1-1	TGTGCCAGCTCACCGGGGCGGACAGGGGGCCTGAACACTGAAGCTTTCTTT	CASSPGRTGGLNTEAFF
-	-	TRBV7-8	TRBJ1-4	TGTGCCAGCAGCCCCTGGGGGGGGCCAACTAATGAAAAACTGTTTTTT	CASSPWGGPTNEKLFF
-	once	TRBV9	TRBJ1-3	TGTGCCAGCAGCGTAATTCCCGATGCCAGCTCTGGAAACACCATATATTTT	CASSVIPDASSGNTIYF
TRBD1	-	TRBV28	TRBJ2-7	TGTGCCAGCAGTCCCGGGACAGTCGGTTCCTACGAGCAGTACTTC	CASSPGTVGSYEQYF
-	-	TRBV28	TRBJ1-2	TGTGCCAGCAGTTTATGGACACAGGCAATCGGCGATGGCTACACCTTC	CASSLWTQAIGDGYTF
-	-	TRBV4-2	TRBJ1-5	TGTGCCAGCAGCCAAGTTTATCGGGAGGAGAAGCCCCAGCATTTT	CASSQVYREEKPQHF
TRBD1	-	TRBV7-6	TRBJ1-1	TGTGCCAGCAGAGGACAGGGGGCCGCTGAAGCTTTCTTT	CASRGQGAAEAFF
-	-	TRBV28	TRBJ1-5	TGTGCCAGCAGCCATACAGGTTCCAATCAGCCCCAGCATTTT	CASSHTGSNQPQHF
TRBD1	-	TRBV29-1	TRBJ2-1	TGCAGCGTTGAAAGACAGGGATATGAGCAGTTCTTC	CSVERQGYEQFF
-	-	TRBV30	TRBJ1-5	TGTGCCTGGAGTAGCAGGGAGGACCAGCCCCAGCATTTT	CAWSSREDQPQHF
TRBD2	-	TRBV4-2	TRBJ2-3	TGTGCCAGCAGGGGCGGGAGGTGGGCAGATACGCAGTATTTT	CASRGGRWADTQYF
TRBD1	-	TRBV6-1	TRBJ2-7	TGTGCCAGCAGTGAAGGGGGGACAGGGGGGCAGTACTTC	CASSEGGTGGQYF
-	-	TRBV18	TRBJ1-3	TGTGCCAGCTCACCTGACCGGAGCTCTGGAAACACCATATATTTT	CASSPDRSSGNTIYF
TRBD2	-	TRBV19	TRBJ2-2	TGTGCCAGTAGTCCAGCCGGGACTAGCGGTTCAGTCGTGGGCACCGGGGAGCTGTTTTTT	CASSPAGTSGSVVGTGELFF
TRBD2	-	TRBV14	TRBJ2-7	TGTGCCAGCAGCCAAGTTCCAGCTAGCGGGAGTAACTACGAGCAGTACTTC	CASSQVPASGSNYEQYF
TRBD2	-	TRBV5-1	TRBJ2-3	TGCGCCAGCAGCGGGGAGACTAGCGGGAGAGCAGATACGCAGTATTTT	CASSGETSGRADTQYF
-	-	TRBV5-1	TRBJ2-1	TGCGCCAGCAGCGGGGGCCCTAGCGGAGGAGAAAATGAGCAGTTCTTC	CASSGGPSGGENEQFF
-	-	TRBV5-6	TRBJ2-5	TGTGCCAGCAGCTTGTGGTGGGCTAGCGTGGAGACCCAGTACTTC	CASSLWWASVETQYF
-	-	TRBV7-2	TRBJ1-4	TGTGCCAGCAGCTTAGGGGGGGGAAGTGAAAAACTGTTTTTT	CASSLGGGSEKLFF
TRBD2	-	TRBV4-3	TRBJ2-5	TGCGCCAGCAGCCAAGGGACTAGCGTTGGGCAAGAGACCCAGTACTTC	CASSQGTSVGQETQYF
-	-	TRBV14	TRBJ2-3	TGTGCCAGCAGCCAAGTCGACGGGAGTAGCACAGATACGCAGTATTTT	CASSQVDGSSTDTQYF
-	-	TRBV19	TRBJ1-4	TGTGCCAGTAGTTTAGTGGAGGAGGCTAATGAAAAACTGTTTTTT	CASSLVEEANEKLFF
-	-	TRBV9	TRBJ2-6	TGTGCCAGCAGCGTAGAGGCAGGGGAACTCTCTGGGGCCAACGGCCTGACTTTC	CASSVEAGELSGANGLTF
TRBD1	-	TRBV5-4	TRBJ2-1	TGTGCCAGCAGCTTCCGGGACAGGGTCAATGAGCAGTTCTTC	CASSFRDRVNEQFF
TRBD1	-	TRBV19	TRBJ1-5	TGTGCCAGTTCCTATATCCTCGGGACAGGGGGAGAGGGCAATCAGCCCCAGCATTTT	CASSYILGTGGEGNQPQHF
TRBD1	-	TRBV29-1	TRBJ1-1	TGCAGCGTGGAATCACAGGGGGCTGGCACTGAAGCTTTCTTT	CSVESQGAGTEAFF
-	-	TRBV4-3	TRBJ2-7	TGCGCCAGCAGCCAAGCCCCGGACATCTACGAGCAGTACTTC	CASSQAPDIYEQYF
TRBD2	-	TRBV6-5	TRBJ2-1	TGTGCCAGCAGCACAAGGGCTAGCGGATACAATGAGCAGTTCTTC	CASSTRASGYNEQFF
-	-	TRBV28	TRBJ2-7	TGTGCCACGATGTGGGACCCTGCGGGGGAGCAGTACTTC	CATMWDPAGEQYF
-	-	TRBV19	TRBJ2-5	TGTGCCAGTAATCGCCAGGGTCGAGAGACCCAGTACTTC	CASNRQGRETQYF
TRBD1	-	TRBV30	TRBJ1-2	TGTGCCTCAGCACGGACAGGGAGCGGCTACACCTTC	CASARTGSGYTF
-	-	TRBV28	TRBJ2-5	TGTGCCAGCAGTCCTAGGGGTAGCGGCCAAGAGACCCAGTACTTC	CASSPRGSGQETQYF
-	-	TRBV27	TRBJ1-1	TGTGCCAGCAGTTTAGTCGGAGGGGCGATGGACACTGAAGCTTTCTTT	CASSLVGGAMDTEAFF
-	-	TRBV7-9	TRBJ1-1	TGTTCCAGCAGCTCAGCCGGGGGGGGCATGAACACTGAAGCTTTCTTT	CSSSSAGGGMNTEAFF
-	-	TRBV7-9	TRBJ1-2	TGTGCCAGCAGCGACAGTGGGCGCGAATATGGCTACACCTTC	CASSDSGREYGYTF
-	few	TRBV11-2	TRBJ1-5	TGTGCCAGCAGCCGAGGTGTGCAGATCAGCAATCAGCCCCAGCATTTT	CASSRGVQISNQPQHF
-	-	TRBV7-2	TRBJ2-1	TGTGCCAGCAGCTTAGAGGGGTTGAATGAGCAGTTCTTC	CASSLEGLNEQFF
-	-	TRBV7-6	TRBJ2-7	TGTGCCAGCAGCTTAACGTACGGCGAGCAGTACTTC	CASSLTYGEQYF
-	-	TRBV4-3	TRBJ2-1	TGCGCCAGCAGCCACCCGAGTGGTGAGCAGTTCTTC	CASSHPSGEQFF
-	-	TRBV15	TRBJ1-5	TGTGCCACCAGCAGAGATCCGGGGTTCGGCAATCAGCCCCAGCATTTT	CATSRDPGFGNQPQHF
TRBD1	-	TRBV27	TRBJ2-7	TGTGCCAGCAGTCGGCCGGGACAGGGTTACGAGCAGTACTTC	CASSRPGQGYEQYF
-	-	TRBV21-1	TRBJ2-5	TGTGCCAGCAGCAAAGACTACCAGACAGGGGTAGGAGAGACCCAGTACTTC	CASSKDYQTGVGETQYF
-	-	TRBV19	TRBJ1-1	TGTGCCAGTAGTTTGGAGATGAACACTGAAGCTTTCTTT	CASSLEMNTEAFF
-	-	TRBV2	TRBJ1-1	TGTGCCAGCATCCTGAGTACTGAAGCTTTCTTT	CASILSTEAFF
TRBD1	-	TRBV7-2	TRBJ1-2	TGTGCCAGCAGCGTACGGACGGGACAGGCGAGCGGTGGCTACACCTTC	CASSVRTGQASGGYTF